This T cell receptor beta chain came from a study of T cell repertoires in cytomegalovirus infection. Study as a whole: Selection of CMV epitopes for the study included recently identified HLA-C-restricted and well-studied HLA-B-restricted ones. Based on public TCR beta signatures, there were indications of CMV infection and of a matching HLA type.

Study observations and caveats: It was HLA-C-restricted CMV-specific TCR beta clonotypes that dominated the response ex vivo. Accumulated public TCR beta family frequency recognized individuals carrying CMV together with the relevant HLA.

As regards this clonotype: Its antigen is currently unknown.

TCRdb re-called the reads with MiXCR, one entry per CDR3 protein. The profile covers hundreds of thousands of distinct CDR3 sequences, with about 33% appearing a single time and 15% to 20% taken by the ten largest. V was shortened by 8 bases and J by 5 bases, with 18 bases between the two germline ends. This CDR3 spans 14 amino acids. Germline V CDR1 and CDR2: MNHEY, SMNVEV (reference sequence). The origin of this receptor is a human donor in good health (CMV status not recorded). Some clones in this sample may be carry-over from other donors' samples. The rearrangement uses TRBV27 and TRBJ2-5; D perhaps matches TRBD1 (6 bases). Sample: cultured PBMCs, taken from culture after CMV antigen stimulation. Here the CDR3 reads CASGGMGAGETQYF. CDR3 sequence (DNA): TGTGCCAGCGGGGGCATGGGGGCTGGGGAGACCCAGTACTTC.